This passage covers 21 T cell receptor beta chains from one sample sequenced in a study of T cells after posttransplantation cyclophosphamide. Repertoires were generated with immunoSEQ multiplex PCR, while TCRdb's copy carries only in-frame clones and drops some. This repertoire shows 12,000 or so clones, under 95% found once; its top ten account for roughly 4%. Busulfan-fludarabine conditioning, marrow transplant, and cyclophosphamide on days +3 and +4 were administered. Sequences were derived from PBMCs, sampled after allogeneic stem cell transplant with posttransplant cyclophosphamide. All receptors come from a female patient between 30 and 45 years old who received an allogeneic stem cell transplant from an unrelated donor, was CMV-positive, and had no GVHD. Some of the T cells might come from the graft donor.

This clone was detected only once. The chain couples TRBV6-6 to TRBJ2-6, with D unresolved. Trimming cost V 5 bases and J 0 bases, with 5 bases left between them. The germline V gene encodes CDR1 MNHNY and CDR2 SVGAGI (reference sequence). The CDR3 loop spans 14 amino acids. The DNA for the CDR3 is TGTGCCAGCAGTCGCTACTCTGGGGCCAACGTCCTGACTTTC. This translates into CASSRYSGANVLTF.

The J gene is TRBJ2-7, the V gene TRBV4-2; TRBD2 aligns across 10 bases. Trimming at V came to 4 bases and at J to 3 bases, leaving 9 bases not matched to a gene. The CDR3 consists of 16 residues. Germline V gives CDR1 LGHNA, CDR2 YNFKEQ. The CDR3 DNA sequence: TGTGCCAGCAGCCGCTCACTAGCGGGACTTAGCTACGAGCAGTACTTC. The encoded protein is CASSRSLAGLSYEQYF.

This chain links TRBV4-2 with TRBJ2-1, with TRBD2 matching 8 bases. The V gene's germline CDR1 is LGHNA and CDR2 YNFKEQ. Trimming removed 1 base from V and 8 bases from J; junction bases left unmatched: 7. This CDR3 has 15 residues. CDR3 sequence: CASSQGKRESDEQFF. The CDR3 DNA follows: TGTGCCAGCAGCCAAGGGAAGCGGGAGAGCGATGAGCAGTTCTTC.

The V and J genes are TRBV10-3 and TRBJ2-7, with 11 bases identical to TRBD2. The CDR3 contains 12 residues. V was clipped by 6 bases and J by 6 bases; unmatched bases: 1. Germline CDR1 and CDR2: ENHRY and SYGVKD. The CDR3 sequence: CAIRGTSGEQYF. As DNA, the CDR3 is TGTGCCATCAGGGGGACTAGCGGCGAGCAGTACTTC.

The chain uses TRBV5-6 and TRBJ2-5, with D maybe TRBD2 (5 bases). CDR1 SGHDT and CDR2 YYEEEE come from the germline V gene. This CDR3 is 14 amino acids long. V was shortened by 2 bases and J by 0 bases, with 8 bases between the two germline ends. The CDR3 region has the DNA TGTGCCAGCAGCTTCGTCGGGGACCAAGAGACCCAGTACTTC. This translates into CASSFVGDQETQYF.

J is TRBJ2-1 and V is TRBV5-1; D gene uncertain. This CDR3 has 15 amino acids. The V and J ends lost 4 bases and 8 bases respectively, with 19 bases between them. Germline CDR1 is SGHRS and CDR2 is YFSETQ. CDR3 nucleotide sequence: TGCGCCAGCAGCCCCTCAACAAATGGCCCCCATGAGCAGTTCTTC. Protein: CASSPSTNGPHEQFF.

The genes are TRBV19 and TRBJ2-5; a weak D match, TRBD2 (6 bases). Trimming pared 0 bases from V and 4 bases from J, leaving 12 bases between. CDR3 length equals 15 residues. Germline V lookup: CDR1 LNHDA, CDR2 SQIVND (reference sequence). The CDR3 DNA follows: TGTGCCAGTAGTATAGATGGAGGGGTATCAGAGACCCAGTACTTC. Translating it yields CASSIDGGVSETQYF.

This clone occurred a few times. The gene calls are TRBV19 and TRBJ1-1; D perhaps matches TRBD1 (5 bases). V was cut by 2 bases and J by 9 bases, with 22 bases left in between. Germline V gives CDR1 LNHDA, CDR2 SQIVND (reference sequence). This CDR3 is built from 16 residues. This CDR3 is CASSILQDTVRRQAFF. The CDR3 DNA sequence: TGTGCCAGTAGTATACTCCAGGACACTGTACGAAGGCAAGCTTTCTTT.

The chain has TRBV28 and TRBJ2-1, with D possibly matching TRBD2 (5 bases). Trimming removed 6 bases from V and 9 bases from J, with 24 bases in between. The CDR3 loop spans 16 amino acids. Germline assignment: CDR1 MDHEN and CDR2 SYDVKM. The CDR3 protein is CASSPFIASSASEQFF. As DNA, the CDR3 is TGTGCCAGCAGCCCTTTCATAGCGAGTTCAGCCAGTGAGCAGTTCTTC.

The rearrangement links TRBV19 to TRBJ2-2; 12 bases are shared with TRBD2. This CDR3 comprises 16 residues. Germline-derived CDR1 and CDR2 are LNHDA and SQIVND (reference sequence). With 6 bases clipped from V and 4 bases from J, the junction kept 6 bases outside the gene matches. CDR3 nucleotides: TGTGCCAGTAGGCTCCTAGCGGGAGGGCTCACCGGGGAGCTGTTTTTT. Its translation is CASRLLAGGLTGELFF.

The V and J genes are TRBV18 and TRBJ2-5; tentatively, D is TRBD1 (6 bases). Germline V CDR1 and CDR2: KGHSH, LQKENI. This CDR3 contains 15 residues. V was shortened by 3 bases and J by 1 base, with 12 bases between the two germline ends. Here the CDR3 DNA reads TGTGCCAGCTCACCTATACAGGGACCCCAAGAGACCCAGTACTTC. Protein product: CASSPIQGPQETQYF.

This clone was detected only once. This rearrangement joins TRBV7-9 to TRBJ2-1, with 11 bases that match TRBD2. CDR1 is SEHNR, CDR2 FQNEAQ, per germline (reference sequence). Unmatched junction bases numbered 6, after V lost 1 base and J lost 4 bases. The CDR3 spans 17 residues. This CDR3 reads CASSLELAGALYNEQFF. In DNA, the CDR3 is TGTGCCAGCAGCTTAGAACTAGCGGGGGCCTTGTACAATGAGCAGTTCTTC.

V is TRBV28 and J is TRBJ2-7, with 15 bases lining up with TRBD2. The junction had 6 bases not matched to a gene; V was cut back by 8 bases and J by 4 bases. Germline CDR1 reads MDHEN; CDR2 reads SYDVKM. The CDR3 has 15 amino acids. CDR3 coding DNA: TGTGCCAGCGGGGGACTAGCGGGAGGAACTTACGAGCAGTACTTC. It is translated as CASGGLAGGTYEQYF. The variable domain in full, with the rest retrieved from reference TRBV28 and TRBJ2-7, is DVKVTQSSRYLVKRTGEKVFLECVQDMDHENMFWYRQDPGLGLRLIYFSYDVKMKEKGDIPEGYSVSREKKERFSLILESASTNQTSMYLCASGGLAGGTYEQYFGPGTRLTVT.

This clone has just one count. The chain carries TRBV2 and TRBJ2-3; D is unresolved. V lost 4 bases and J lost 4, with 12 bases in between. The CDR3 has 14 residues. Germline V gene sequence: CDR1 SNHLY, CDR2 FYNNEI. CDR3 in DNA: TGTGCCAGCAGTGCGGAGTATGTCGCAGATACGCAGTATTTT. Translating gives CASSAEYVADTQYF.

The V gene is TRBV10-3, the J gene TRBJ1-6; D gene unclear. The CDR3 contains 14 residues. V gave up 2 bases and J gave up 7 bases, with 9 bases separating them. Looked up from germline, CDR1 is ENHRY and CDR2 is SYGVKD. The CDR3 loop reads CAISEVRSNSPLHF. Written as DNA, the CDR3 is TGTGCCATCAGTGAGGTGAGAAGCAATTCACCCCTCCACTTT.

The chain joins TRBV4-1 to TRBJ2-7, with 8 bases matching TRBD2. The J segment lost 6 bases and the V segment lost 0 bases, leaving 19 bases of the junction unmatched. The CDR3 extends over 19 amino acids. Looked up from germline, CDR1 is MGHRA and CDR2 is YSYEKL. CDR3 sequence reads: CASSQDRGAGVLRQAEQYF. The CDR3 DNA reads TGCGCCAGCAGCCAAGATCGAGGAGCGGGAGTCCTCCGTCAAGCCGAGCAGTACTTC.

This chain joins TRBV7-9 and TRBJ2-1, with D unresolved. Germline values: CDR1 SEHNR, CDR2 FQNEAQ (reference sequence). Deletions cut 5 bases from V and 0 bases from J, with 11 bases between. This CDR3 spans 15 amino acids. The CDR3 here is CASSPDLGSYNEQFF. The CDR3 region has the DNA TGTGCCAGCAGCCCCGACTTGGGCTCCTACAATGAGCAGTTCTTC.

This chain uses TRBV28 with TRBJ1-5; D gene ambiguous. The CDR3 length is 15 residues. V lost 4 bases to trimming and J lost 5 bases, with 15 bases between them. The germline V gene encodes CDR1 MDHEN and CDR2 SYDVKM. CDR3 in DNA: TGTGCCAGCAGTTCCCCCCCCCGGTCGTATCAGCCCCAGCATTTT. Translation gives CASSSPPRSYQPQHF.

The V call is TRBV6-4, the J call TRBJ2-2; D possibly corresponds to TRBD1 (8 bases). The CDR3 spans 16 residues. Germline V gives CDR1 MRHNA, CDR2 SNTAGT. The ends were cut back, 3 bases at V and 0 bases at J, with 11 bases in the middle. The CDR3 DNA reads as TGTGCCAGCAGTGAACAGGGGGGGGCGAACACCGGGGAGCTGTTTTTT. Translation: CASSEQGGANTGELFF.

This sequence joins TRBV29-1 and TRBJ2-5; TRBD2 might be the D (5 bases). The length of the CDR3 is 13 residues. V lost 5 bases to trimming and J lost 4 bases, with 14 bases between them. CDR1 and CDR2 (germline): SQVTM, ANQGSEA. The CDR3 region is CSVSSGIGETQYF. CDR3 nucleotides: TGCAGCGTTTCCTCGGGAATCGGAGAGACCCAGTACTTC.

The chain carries TRBV5-1 and TRBJ2-3; 10 bases are a match to TRBD1. Germline assignment: CDR1 SGHRS and CDR2 YFSETQ. The V and J ends lost 3 bases and 3 bases, in that order; junction bases with no gene match: 7. The CDR3 sequence is 16 residues long. The DNA for the CDR3 is TGCGCCAGCAGCTCCGCGCCGGGACAGGGGACAGATACGCAGTATTTT. It specifies CASSSAPGQGTDTQYF.